The clone carrying this T cell receptor (beta chain) was recorded once. This specimen belongs to a study of Graves' ophthalmopathy and Graves' hyperthyroidism. About the research overall: Peripheral blood was gathered at the point of initial diagnosis, before any treatment started.

Recruitment covered hyperthyroidism patients aged 18 to 65 whose new diagnosis was of under 2 months' duration. Germline lookup yields CDR1 KGHDR and CDR2 SFDVKD. This CDR3 is 14 amino acids long. The V end lost 5 bases, the J end lost 1 base, and 10 bases lay between the germline ends. RNA transcripts served as template for amplifying TCR beta CDR3 sequences. In the first round, RT-PCR was carried out with HTBI primers, and a multiplex PCR formed the second round. TCRdb recomputed calls from the multiplex PCR reads with MiXCR, one row per CDR3 protein. In the table there are tens of thousands of distinct CDR3 sequences, approximately 46% of which are singletons.

The chain is built from TRBV24-1 and TRBJ2-5; tentatively, D is TRBD2 (6 bases). The receptor comes from an adult woman with stable Graves' hyperthyroidism. The sample consisted of peripheral blood. The CDR3 DNA reads TGTGCCACCAGTGCCCGGGACTTCCAAGAGACCCAGTACTTC. Protein sequence: CATSARDFQETQYF.